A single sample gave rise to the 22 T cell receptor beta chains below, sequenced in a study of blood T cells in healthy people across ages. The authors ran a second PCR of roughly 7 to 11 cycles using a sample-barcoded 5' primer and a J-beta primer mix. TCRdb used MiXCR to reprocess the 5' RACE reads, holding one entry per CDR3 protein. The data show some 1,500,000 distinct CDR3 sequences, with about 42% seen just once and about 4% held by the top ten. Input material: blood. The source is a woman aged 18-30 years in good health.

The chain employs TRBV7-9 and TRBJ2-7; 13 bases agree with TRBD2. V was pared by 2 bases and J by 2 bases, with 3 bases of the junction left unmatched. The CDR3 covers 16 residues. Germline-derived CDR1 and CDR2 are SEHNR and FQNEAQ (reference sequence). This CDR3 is CASSLTSGRAAYEQYF. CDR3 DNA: TGTGCCAGCAGCTTAACTAGCGGGAGGGCTGCCTACGAGCAGTACTTC.

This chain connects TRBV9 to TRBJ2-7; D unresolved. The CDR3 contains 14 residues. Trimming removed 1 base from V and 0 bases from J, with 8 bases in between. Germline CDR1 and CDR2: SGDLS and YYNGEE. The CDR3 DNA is TGTGCCAGCAGCGTATATGATGACTCCTACGAGCAGTACTTC. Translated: CASSVYDDSYEQYF. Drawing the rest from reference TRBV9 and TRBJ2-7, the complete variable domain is DSGVTQTPKHLITATGQRVTLRCSPRSGDLSVYWYQQSLDQGLQFLIQYYNGEERAKGNILERFSAQQFPDLHSELNLSSLELGDSALYFCASSVYDDSYEQYFGPGTRLTVT.

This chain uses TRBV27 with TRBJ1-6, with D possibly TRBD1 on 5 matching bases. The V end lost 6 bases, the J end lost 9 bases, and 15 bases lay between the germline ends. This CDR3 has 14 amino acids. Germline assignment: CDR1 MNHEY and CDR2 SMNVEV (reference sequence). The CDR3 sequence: CASSPTAGISPLHF. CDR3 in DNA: TGTGCCAGCAGCCCCACGGCAGGGATTTCACCCCTCCACTTT.

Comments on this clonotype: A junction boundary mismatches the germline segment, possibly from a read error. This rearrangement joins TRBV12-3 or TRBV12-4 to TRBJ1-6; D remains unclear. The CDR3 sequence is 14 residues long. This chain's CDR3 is CASSSRAGNSPPHF. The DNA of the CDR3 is TGTGCCAGCAGTTCTCGTGCAGGCAATTCACCCCCCCACTTT.

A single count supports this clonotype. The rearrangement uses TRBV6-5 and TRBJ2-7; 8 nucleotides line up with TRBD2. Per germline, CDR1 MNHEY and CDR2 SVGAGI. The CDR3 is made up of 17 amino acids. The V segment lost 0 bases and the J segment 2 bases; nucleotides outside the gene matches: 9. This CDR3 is CASSYSKPSGRTYEQYF. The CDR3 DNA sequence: TGTGCCAGCAGTTACTCGAAGCCCAGCGGGAGAACCTACGAGCAGTACTTC.

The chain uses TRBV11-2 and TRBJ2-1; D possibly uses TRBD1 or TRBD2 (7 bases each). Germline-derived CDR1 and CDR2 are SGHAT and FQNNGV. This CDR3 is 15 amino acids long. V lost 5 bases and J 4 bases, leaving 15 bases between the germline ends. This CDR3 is CASSSRGGLYNEQFF. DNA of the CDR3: TGTGCCAGCAGCAGCAGGGGGGGGCTGTACAATGAGCAGTTCTTC.

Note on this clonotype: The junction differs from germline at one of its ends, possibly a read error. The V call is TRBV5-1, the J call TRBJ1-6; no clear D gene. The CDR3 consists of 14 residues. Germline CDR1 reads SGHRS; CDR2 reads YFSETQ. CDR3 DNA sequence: TGCGCCAGCAGCTTGTCAGCACATAATCCACCCCTCCACTTT. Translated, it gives CASSLSAHNPPLHF.

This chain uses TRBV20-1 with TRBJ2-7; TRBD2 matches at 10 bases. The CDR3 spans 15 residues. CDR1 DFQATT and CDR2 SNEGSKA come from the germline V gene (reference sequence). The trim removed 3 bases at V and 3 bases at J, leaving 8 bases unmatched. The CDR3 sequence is CSAREIAGGFYEQYF. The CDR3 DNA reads TGCAGTGCTAGGGAAATAGCGGGGGGCTTCTACGAGCAGTACTTC.

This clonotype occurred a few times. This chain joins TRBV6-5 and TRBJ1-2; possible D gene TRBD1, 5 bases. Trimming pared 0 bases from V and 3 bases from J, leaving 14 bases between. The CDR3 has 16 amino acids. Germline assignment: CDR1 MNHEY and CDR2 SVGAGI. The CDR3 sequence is CASSYSAGGGHYGYTF. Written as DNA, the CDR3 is TGTGCCAGCAGTTACTCCGCTGGGGGTGGCCACTATGGCTACACCTTC.

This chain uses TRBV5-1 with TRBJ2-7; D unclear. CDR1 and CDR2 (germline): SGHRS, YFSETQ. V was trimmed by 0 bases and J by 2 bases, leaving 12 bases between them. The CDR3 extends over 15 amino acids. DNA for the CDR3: TGCGCCAGCAGCTTGGGGCATCCGCAAGCCTACGAGCAGTACTTC. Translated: CASSLGHPQAYEQYF. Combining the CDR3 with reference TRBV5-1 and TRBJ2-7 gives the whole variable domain KAGVTQTPRYLIKTRGQQVTLSCSPISGHRSVSWYQQTPGQGLQFLFEYFSETQRNKGNFPGRFSGRQFSNSRSEMNVSTLELGDSALYLCASSLGHPQAYEQYFGPGTRLTVT.

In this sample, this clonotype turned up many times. In nucleotides, the CDR3 is TGTGCCAGCAGCTTAGTTCCTCGGTTGGGCACTGAGCAGTTCTTC. Translating it yields CASSLVPRLGTEQFF. The chain links TRBV13 to TRBJ2-1; D unresolved. The V end lost 1 base, the J end lost 9 bases, and 16 bases lay between the germline ends. This CDR3 comprises 15 residues. Per germline, CDR1 PRHDT and CDR2 FYEKMQ (reference sequence).

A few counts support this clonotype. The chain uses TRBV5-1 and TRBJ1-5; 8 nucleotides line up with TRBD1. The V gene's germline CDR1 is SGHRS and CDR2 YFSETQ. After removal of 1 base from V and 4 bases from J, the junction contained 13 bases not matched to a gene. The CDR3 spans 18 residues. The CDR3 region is CASSLTGTGERGNQPQHF. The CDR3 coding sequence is TGCGCCAGCAGCTTGACCGGGACAGGCGAAAGGGGGAATCAGCCCCAGCATTTT.

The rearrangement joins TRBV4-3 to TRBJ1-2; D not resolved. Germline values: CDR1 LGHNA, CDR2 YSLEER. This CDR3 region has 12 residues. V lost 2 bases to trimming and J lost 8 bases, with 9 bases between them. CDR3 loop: CASSQLGNGYTF. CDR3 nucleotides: TGCGCCAGCAGCCAATTAGGGAACGGCTACACCTTC.

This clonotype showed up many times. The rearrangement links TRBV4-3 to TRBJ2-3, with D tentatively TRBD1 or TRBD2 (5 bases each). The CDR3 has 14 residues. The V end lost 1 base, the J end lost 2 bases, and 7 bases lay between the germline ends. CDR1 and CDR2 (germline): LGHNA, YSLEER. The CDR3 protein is CASSQGGFTDTQYF. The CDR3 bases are TGCGCCAGCAGCCAAGGGGGGTTCACAGATACGCAGTATTTT.

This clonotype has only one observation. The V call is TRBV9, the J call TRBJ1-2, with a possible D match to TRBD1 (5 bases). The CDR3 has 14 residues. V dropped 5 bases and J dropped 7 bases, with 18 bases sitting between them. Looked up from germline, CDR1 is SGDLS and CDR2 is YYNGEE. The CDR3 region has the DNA TGTGCCAGCAGTCCCCGACAGCTCTTCTCTGGCTACACCTTC. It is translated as CASSPRQLFSGYTF.

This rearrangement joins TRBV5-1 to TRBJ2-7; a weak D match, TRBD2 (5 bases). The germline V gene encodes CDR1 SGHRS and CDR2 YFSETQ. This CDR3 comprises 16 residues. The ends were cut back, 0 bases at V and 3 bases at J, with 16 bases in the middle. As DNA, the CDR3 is TGCGCCAGCAGCTTGGATGGTCGGGTCGGAGGCTACGAGCAGTACTTC. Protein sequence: CASSLDGRVGGYEQYF.

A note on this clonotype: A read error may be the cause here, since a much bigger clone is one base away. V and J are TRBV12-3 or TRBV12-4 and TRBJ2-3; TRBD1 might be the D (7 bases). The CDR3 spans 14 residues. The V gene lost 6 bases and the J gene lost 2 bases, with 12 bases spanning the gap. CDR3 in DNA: TGTGCCAGCAGGCGGGACAGTACCACAGATACGCAGTATTTT. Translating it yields CASRRDSTTDTQYF.

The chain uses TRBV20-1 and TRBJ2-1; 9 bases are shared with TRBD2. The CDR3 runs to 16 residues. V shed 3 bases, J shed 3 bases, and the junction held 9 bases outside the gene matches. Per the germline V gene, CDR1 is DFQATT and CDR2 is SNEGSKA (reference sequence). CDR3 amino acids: CSASRLAGGLYNEQFF. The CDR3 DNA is TGCAGTGCTAGTCGGTTGGCGGGAGGGCTCTACAATGAGCAGTTCTTC.

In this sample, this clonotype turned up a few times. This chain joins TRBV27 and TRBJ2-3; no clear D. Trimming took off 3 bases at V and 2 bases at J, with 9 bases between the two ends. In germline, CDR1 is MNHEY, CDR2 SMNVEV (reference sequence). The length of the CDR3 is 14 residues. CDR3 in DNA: TGTGCCAGCAGTTTGAGTCAGGTCACAGATACGCAGTATTTT. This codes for CASSLSQVTDTQYF.

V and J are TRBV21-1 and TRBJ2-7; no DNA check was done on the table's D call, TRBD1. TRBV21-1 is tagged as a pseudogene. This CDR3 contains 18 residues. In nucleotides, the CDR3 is TGCCCCAGAAAACAGTGGTGGGACAGTGGGTGTAGGTCTTGCGAGCAGTACTTC. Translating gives CPRKQWWDSGCRSCEQYF.

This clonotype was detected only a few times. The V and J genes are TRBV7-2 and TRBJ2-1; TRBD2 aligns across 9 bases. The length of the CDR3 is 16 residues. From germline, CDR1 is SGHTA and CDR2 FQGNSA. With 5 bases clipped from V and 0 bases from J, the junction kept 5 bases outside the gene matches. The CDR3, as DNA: TGTGCCAGCAGCCCTTTTAGCGGGGGCTCCTACAATGAGCAGTTCTTC. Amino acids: CASSPFSGGSYNEQFF.

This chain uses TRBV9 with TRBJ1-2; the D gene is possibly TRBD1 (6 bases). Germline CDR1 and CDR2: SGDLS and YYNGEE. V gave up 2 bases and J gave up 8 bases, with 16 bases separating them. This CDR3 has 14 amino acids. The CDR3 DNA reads TGTGCCAGCAGCGTTGGGGACACACGATACGGCTACACCTTC. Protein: CASSVGDTRYGYTF.